This T cell receptor beta chain was sequenced during a study of response to subunit inactivated influenza vaccine. Regarding this clonotype: Its antigen is as yet unknown.

Study-level results: The authors suggested that few new T cells are recruited per seasonal influenza vaccination.

TCRdb recomputed calls from the RT-PCR reads with MiXCR, one row per CDR3 protein. The table records about 620,000 distinct CDR3 sequences, over 9.5% of them present only once. The sample in question was PBMCs from blood, obtained on the day of vaccination. This TCR derives from a man aged 50-60 years who received an inactivated influenza vaccine.

This chain's CDR3 is CSAQILQGMGAPYEQYF. The CDR3 coding sequence is TGCAGTGCTCAAATATTACAGGGGATGGGGGCCCCCTACGAGCAGTACTTC. The chain joins TRBV20-1 to TRBJ2-7, with 7 bases lining up with TRBD1. Looked up from germline, CDR1 is DFQATT and CDR2 is SNEGSKA (reference sequence). Trimming at V came to 5 bases and at J to 2 bases, leaving 18 bases not matched to a gene. This CDR3 comprises 17 residues.